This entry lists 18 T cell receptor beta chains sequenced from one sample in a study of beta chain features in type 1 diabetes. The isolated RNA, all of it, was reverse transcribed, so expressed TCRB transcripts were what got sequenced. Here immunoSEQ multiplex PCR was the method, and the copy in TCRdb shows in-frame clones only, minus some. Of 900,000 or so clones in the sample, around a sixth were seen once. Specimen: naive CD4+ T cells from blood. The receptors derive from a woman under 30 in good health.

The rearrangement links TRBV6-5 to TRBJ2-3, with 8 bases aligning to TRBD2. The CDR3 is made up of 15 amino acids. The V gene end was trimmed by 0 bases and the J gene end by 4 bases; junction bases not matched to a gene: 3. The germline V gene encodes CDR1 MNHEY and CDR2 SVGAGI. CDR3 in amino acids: CASSYSRTSSDTQYF. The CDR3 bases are TGTGCCAGCAGTTACTCCCGGACTAGCTCAGATACGCAGTATTTT.

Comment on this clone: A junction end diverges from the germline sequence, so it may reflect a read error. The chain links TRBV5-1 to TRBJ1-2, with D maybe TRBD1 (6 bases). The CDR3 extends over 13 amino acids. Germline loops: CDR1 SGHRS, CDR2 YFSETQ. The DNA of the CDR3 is TGTGCCAGCATCGAACAGGGATACGATGGCTACACCTTC. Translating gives CASIEQGYDGYTF.

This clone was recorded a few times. This CDR3 reads CASSEALRLAGVYNEQFF. DNA for the CDR3: TGTGCCAGCAGTGAAGCGCTAAGACTAGCGGGCGTCTACAATGAGCAGTTCTTC. The chain carries TRBV2 and TRBJ2-1; 10 positions match TRBD2. This CDR3 has 18 residues. Germline V lookup: CDR1 SNHLY, CDR2 FYNNEI. V trimming: 0 bases; J trimming: 3 bases; junction bases outside the gene matches: 8.

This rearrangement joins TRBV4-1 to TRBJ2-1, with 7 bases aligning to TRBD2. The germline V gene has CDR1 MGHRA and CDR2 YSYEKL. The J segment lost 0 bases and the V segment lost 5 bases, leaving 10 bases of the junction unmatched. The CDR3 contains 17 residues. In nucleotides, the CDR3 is TGCGCCAGCAGCATCCCCCTAGCGGAGAGCTCCTACAATGAGCAGTTCTTC. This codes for CASSIPLAESSYNEQFF.

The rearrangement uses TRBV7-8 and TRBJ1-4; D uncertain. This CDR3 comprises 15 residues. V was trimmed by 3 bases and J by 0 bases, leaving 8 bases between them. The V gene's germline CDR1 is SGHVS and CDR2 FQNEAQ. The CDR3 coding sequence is TGTGCCAGCAGCTTGTCCCCGGCAACTAATGAAAAACTGTTTTTT. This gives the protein CASSLSPATNEKLFF.

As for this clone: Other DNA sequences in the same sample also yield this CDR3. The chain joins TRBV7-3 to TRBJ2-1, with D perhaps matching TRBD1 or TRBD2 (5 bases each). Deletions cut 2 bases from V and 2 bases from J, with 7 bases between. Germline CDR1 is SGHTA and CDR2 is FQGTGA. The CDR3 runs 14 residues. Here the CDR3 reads CASSLQGPYNEQFF. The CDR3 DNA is TGTGCCAGCAGCTTACAGGGACCCTACAATGAGCAGTTCTTC.

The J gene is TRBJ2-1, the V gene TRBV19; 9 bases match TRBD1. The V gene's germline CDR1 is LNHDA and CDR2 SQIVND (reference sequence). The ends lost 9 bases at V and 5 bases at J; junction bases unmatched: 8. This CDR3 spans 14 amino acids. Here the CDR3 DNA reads TGTGCCAGCTCAGGACAGGGGATAAACAATGAGCAGTTCTTC. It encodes CASSGQGINNEQFF.

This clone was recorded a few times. The chain's CDR3 is CASLGQAPYEQYF. The CDR3 nucleotides are TGTGCCAGCCTGGGACAGGCTCCATACGAGCAGTACTTC. The rearrangement uses TRBV28 and TRBJ2-7, with TRBD1 matching over 8 bases. Germline-derived CDR1 and CDR2 are MDHEN and SYDVKM. This CDR3 comprises 13 residues. After removal of 8 bases from V and 4 bases from J, the junction contained 7 bases not matched to a gene.

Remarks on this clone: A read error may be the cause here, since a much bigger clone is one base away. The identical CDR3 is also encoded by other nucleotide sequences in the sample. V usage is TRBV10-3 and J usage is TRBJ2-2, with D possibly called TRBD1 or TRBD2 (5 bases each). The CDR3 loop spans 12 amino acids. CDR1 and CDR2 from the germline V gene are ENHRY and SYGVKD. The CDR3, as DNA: TGTGCCATCACAGGGTTGGCCGGGGAGCTATTTTTT. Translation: CAITGLAGELFF.

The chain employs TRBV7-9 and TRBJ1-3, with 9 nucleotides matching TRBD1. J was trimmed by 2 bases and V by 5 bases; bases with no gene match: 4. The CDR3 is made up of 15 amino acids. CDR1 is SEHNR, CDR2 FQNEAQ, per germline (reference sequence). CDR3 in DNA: TGTGCCAGCAGCCGAGACAGGGGGGCTGGAAACACCATATATTTT. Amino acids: CASSRDRGAGNTIYF.

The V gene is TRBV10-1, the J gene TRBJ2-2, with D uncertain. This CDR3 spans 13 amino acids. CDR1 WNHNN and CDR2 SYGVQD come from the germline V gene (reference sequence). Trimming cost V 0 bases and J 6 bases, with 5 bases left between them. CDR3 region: CASSESIPGELFF. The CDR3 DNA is TGCGCCAGCAGTGAGTCGATCCCCGGGGAGCTGTTTTTT.

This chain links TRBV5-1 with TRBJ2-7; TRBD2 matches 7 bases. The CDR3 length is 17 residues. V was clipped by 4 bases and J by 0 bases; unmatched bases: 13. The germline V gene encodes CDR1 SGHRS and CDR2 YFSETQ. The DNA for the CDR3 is TGCGCCAGCAGCCCGCGTTCTGGGACTAACCCCTCCTACGAGCAGTACTTC. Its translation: CASSPRSGTNPSYEQYF.

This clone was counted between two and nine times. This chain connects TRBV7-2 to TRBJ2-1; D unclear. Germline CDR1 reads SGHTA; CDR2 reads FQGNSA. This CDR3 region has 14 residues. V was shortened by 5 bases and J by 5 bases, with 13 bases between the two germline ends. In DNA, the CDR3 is TGTGCCAGCAGCCCCGGGTTTGGACACAATGAGCAGTTCTTC. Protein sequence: CASSPGFGHNEQFF.

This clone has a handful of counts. CDR3 sequence reads: CASSIGTRSSYEQYF. For the CDR3, the DNA is TGTGCCAGTAGTATCGGGACTAGATCTTCCTACGAGCAGTACTTC. This chain uses TRBV19 with TRBJ2-7; TRBD2 agrees at 8 bases. V shed 3 bases, J shed 1 base, and the junction held 5 bases outside the gene matches. The germline gives CDR1 LNHDA, CDR2 SQIVND (reference sequence). This CDR3 comprises 15 residues.

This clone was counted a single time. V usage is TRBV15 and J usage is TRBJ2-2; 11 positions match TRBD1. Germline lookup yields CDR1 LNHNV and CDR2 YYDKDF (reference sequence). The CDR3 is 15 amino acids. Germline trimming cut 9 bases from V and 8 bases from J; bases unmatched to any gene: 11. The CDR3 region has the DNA TGTGCCACTTCAGGACAGGGGGCCATCGCGGGGGAGCTGTTTTTT. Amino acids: CATSGQGAIAGELFF.

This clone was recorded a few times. CDR3 bases: TGTGCCGCGGGACGTGGCAATCAGCCCCAGCATTTT. Protein product: CAAGRGNQPQHF. The chain has TRBV28 and TRBJ1-5; TRBD1 is a possible D gene (5 bases). V was trimmed by 11 bases and J by 2 bases, leaving 10 bases between them. The germline CDR1 and CDR2 sequences are MDHEN and SYDVKM. The CDR3 extends over 12 amino acids.

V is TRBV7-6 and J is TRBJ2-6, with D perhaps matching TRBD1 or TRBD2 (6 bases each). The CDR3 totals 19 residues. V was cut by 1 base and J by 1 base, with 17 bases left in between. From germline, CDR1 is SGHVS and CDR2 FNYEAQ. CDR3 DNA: TGTGCCAGCAGCTTAGGCGCCGGGGGCGGTGTGTCTGGGGCCAACGTCCTGACTTTC. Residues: CASSLGAGGGVSGANVLTF.

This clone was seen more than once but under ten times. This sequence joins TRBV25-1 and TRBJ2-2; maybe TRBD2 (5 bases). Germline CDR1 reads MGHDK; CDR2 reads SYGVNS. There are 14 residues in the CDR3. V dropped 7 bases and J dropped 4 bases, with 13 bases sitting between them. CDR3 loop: CASKSGFGTGELFF. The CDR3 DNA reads TGTGCCAGCAAATCGGGGTTCGGCACCGGGGAGCTGTTTTTT.